This T cell receptor (beta chain) was found in a study of spatial heterogeneity in lung cancer. Study background: The authors sequenced available follow-up PBMC samples, taken a median of about 24 months after resection.

This clonotype was detected ten times or more. Its target is not known. Time point defined: blood at routine non-recurrence follow-up after resection. The sequenced material consisted of unsorted whole RNA from tumor, nontumor lung or frozen PBMC. Each TCR cDNA molecule bore a unique molecular identifier. One entry per CDR3 protein results from TCRdb running MiXCR on the 5' RACE reads. The top ten clones hold approximately 15% of a sample with roughly 120,000 distinct CDR3 sequences, 12% of them seen once. Overall study findings and caveats: Blood carried ubiquitous expanded tumor TCRs more at resection than follow-up.

The sample consisted of PBMCs, taken at follow-up. This clonotype was sampled from a male donor with early-stage non-small cell lung cancer.

Here the CDR3 DNA reads TGTGCCACCAATCCCGACGGCAGCTACTATGGCTACACCTTC. This translates into CATNPDGSYYGYTF. J is TRBJ1-2 and V is TRBV10-3, with unresolved D. Per the germline V gene, CDR1 is ENHRY and CDR2 is SYGVKD. The CDR3 loop spans 14 amino acids. The V and J ends lost 10 bases and 3 bases respectively, with 18 bases between them.